The rows below give T cell receptor beta chains drawn from one sample of a study of T cell responses to AZD1222 COVID-19 vaccine. Sequenced by immunoSEQ multiplex PCR; TCRdb stores in-frame clones only, minus some. Counted here are 90,000 to 120,000 clones, around nine tenths occurring once; the ten biggest clones make up around 3.3%. The material was peripheral blood, obtained 28 days after the second dose of the MenACWY control vaccine. The receptor source for this set is an adult who received the MenACWY meningococcal vaccine as a control. Both conserved end residues are part of each CDR3. A D gene is named only where the DNA matches it firmly. Clone size, where shown, is once, few, many, or a class for clones that have expanded.

J | size | V | D | CDR3 | DNA
TRBJ2-7 | NA | TRBV7-8 | NA | CASSLGPTGVSYEQYF | TGTGCCAGCAGCTTAGGGCCTACTGGGGTTTCCTACGAGCAGTACTTC
TRBJ2-2 | NA | TRBV7-3 | NA | CASSKQGRVNTGELFF | TGTGCCAGCAGCAAACAGGGTCGGGTGAACACCGGGGAGCTGTTTTTT
TRBJ1-1 | NA | TRBV18 | NA | CASSPGTNVLNTEAFF | TGTGCCAGCTCACCCGGGACTAATGTGCTGAACACTGAAGCTTTCTTT
TRBJ2-2 | NA | TRBV6-2/TRBV6-3 | NA | CASSRPGTGELFF | TGTGCCAGCAGCCGGCCCGGGACCGGGGAGCTGTTTTTT
TRBJ1-4 | NA | TRBV19 | NA | CASSSRQDSEKLFF | TGTGCCAGTAGTTCTCGACAGGACAGCGAAAAACTGTTTTTT
TRBJ2-7 | NA | TRBV18 | TRBD1 | CASSSGTANREQYF | TGTGCCAGCTCATCCGGGACAGCCAACCGCGAGCAGTACTTC
TRBJ1-5 | NA | TRBV4-2 | NA | CASSQVRGSNQPQHF | TGTGCCAGCAGCCAAGTGAGGGGTAGCAATCAGCCCCAGCATTTT
TRBJ2-1 | NA | TRBV9 | NA | CASSVAEPIYNEQFF | TGTGCCAGCAGCGTAGCGGAACCTATATACAATGAGCAGTTCTTC
TRBJ1-1 | NA | TRBV20-1 | NA | CSASDGEAFF | TGCAGTGCTAGTGACGGTGAAGCTTTCTTT
TRBJ1-3 | once | TRBV7-9 | NA | CASSLVGQGAGNTIYF | TGTGCCAGCAGCTTAGTCGGCCAGGGCGCTGGAAACACCATATATTTT
TRBJ1-5 | NA | TRBV18 | TRBD1 | CASSLTGTGRNQPQHF | TGTGCCAGCTCACTAACAGGGACAGGGAGAAATCAGCCCCAGCATTTT
TRBJ1-5 | NA | TRBV28 | TRBD1 | CASSSGTGYQPQHF | TGTGCCAGCAGCTCCGGGACAGGGTATCAGCCCCAGCATTTT
TRBJ1-6 | NA | TRBV3-1/TRBV3-2 | NA | CASSPTTRPNSPLHF | TGTGCCAGCAGCCCTACGACAAGGCCTAATTCACCCCTCCACTTT
TRBJ2-2 | few | TRBV7-6 | TRBD1 | CASGQGARAGELFF | TGTGCCTCCGGACAGGGGGCGCGGGCGGGGGAGCTGTTTTTT
TRBJ1-5 | once | TRBV6-5 | NA | CASSLSAYSNQPQHF | TGTGCCAGCTCCCTGTCAGCATATAGCAATCAGCCCCAGCATTTT
TRBJ1-6 | NA | TRBV10-3 | TRBD1 | CAIRASGTGIYSPLHF | TGTGCCATCAGGGCATCCGGGACAGGGATTTATTCACCCCTCCACTTT
TRBJ2-1 | once | TRBV6-2/TRBV6-3 | NA | CASSYRGNLDNEQFF | TGTGCCAGCAGTTACCGGGGGAATTTGGACAATGAGCAGTTCTTC
TRBJ1-2 | NA | TRBV10-3 | NA | CAISEGVGSNLNGYTF | TGTGCCATCAGTGAGGGTGTAGGGTCAAATTTGAATGGCTACACCTTC
TRBJ1-1 | NA | TRBV7-2 | NA | CASSTITGARTEAFF | TGTGCCAGCAGCACCATAACGGGGGCGAGGACTGAAGCTTTCTTT
TRBJ2-2 | NA | TRBV28 | NA | CASSLYSTASNTGELFF | TGTGCCAGCAGTTTATACTCCACAGCTTCGAACACCGGGGAGCTGTTTTTT
TRBJ1-1 | NA | TRBV18 | TRBD1 | CASSPTGRGTEAFF | TGTGCCAGCTCACCGACAGGGAGAGGTACTGAAGCTTTCTTT
TRBJ1-2 | NA | TRBV5-8 | NA | CASSLGQVLGDYGYTF | TGTGCCAGCAGCTTGGGGCAGGTCTTGGGGGACTATGGCTACACCTTC
TRBJ2-3 | NA | TRBV10-1 | TRBD1 | CASSDGTALDTQYF | TGCGCCAGCAGTGATGGGACAGCCCTAGATACGCAGTATTTT
TRBJ1-2 | NA | TRBV19 | TRBD1 | CASSRDRGRSDGYTF | TGTGCCAGTAGTCGGGACAGGGGGCGCTCGGATGGCTACACCTTC
TRBJ1-1 | NA | TRBV18 | NA | CASSPLGLNTEAFF | TGTGCCAGCTCACCCTTAGGATTGAACACTGAAGCTTTCTTT
TRBJ1-5 | NA | TRBV7-7 | NA | CASSPDRDQPQHF | TGTGCTAGCAGCCCCGACAGAGATCAGCCCCAGCATTTT
TRBJ2-1 | NA | TRBV18 | NA | CASSPGKEDLDEQFF | TGTGCCAGCTCACCAGGTAAGGAAGATTTGGATGAGCAGTTCTTC
TRBJ2-7 | few | TRBV6-5 | NA | CASSPYPTPDYEQYF | TGTGCCAGCAGTCCTTATCCGACTCCGGACTACGAGCAGTACTTC
TRBJ1-5 | NA | TRBV6-5 | NA | CASRRTSNQPQHF | TGTGCCAGCAGGCGGACCAGCAATCAGCCCCAGCATTTT
TRBJ2-7 | NA | TRBV6-5 | NA | CASIRPGTSYEQYF | TGTGCCAGCATTAGGCCCGGGACTTCCTACGAGCAGTACTTC
TRBJ2-1 | once | TRBV5-4 | TRBD1 | CASSLEGTGGTEQFF | TGTGCCAGCAGCTTGGAAGGGACAGGGGGCACTGAGCAGTTCTTC
TRBJ2-7 | NA | TRBV5-1 | NA | CASSLTIPYEQYF | TGCGCCAGCAGCTTGACAATTCCCTACGAGCAGTACTTC
TRBJ1-4 | NA | TRBV19 | TRBD1 | CASSMDRVGKLFF | TGTGCCAGTAGTATGGACAGGGTGGGAAAACTGTTTTTT
TRBJ1-3 | NA | TRBV28 | NA | CASSLHPEGNTIYF | TGTGCCAGCAGTTTACACCCCGAGGGAAACACCATATATTTT
TRBJ2-5 | NA | TRBV6-5 | NA | CASSYSGGETQYF | TGTGCCAGCAGTTACTCCGGGGGAGAGACCCAGTACTTC
TRBJ1-4 | NA | TRBV2 | NA | CASREGLQGWEKLFF | TGTGCCAGCAGGGAAGGGTTACAGGGCTGGGAAAAACTGTTTTTT
TRBJ2-3 | NA | TRBV12-5 | NA | CASGLVLGTRQHTDTQYF | TGTGCTAGTGGTTTGGTTCTCGGGACACGGCAACACACAGATACGCAGTATTTT